Below, 21 T cell receptor beta chains from the same sample are listed, as sequenced in a study of response to subunit inactivated influenza vaccine. TCRdb fed the RT-PCR reads into MiXCR, producing one record per CDR3 protein. The table includes about 540,000 distinct CDR3 sequences, under 25% detected once. These sequences were also reported in another study, on T cells expressing NK-cell markers. That source notes: Libraries used 5'RACE template switching adding universal primer site and UMIs.

The material sequenced was CD4+ T cells sorted from PBMCs, taken approximately 12 days after vaccination. The receptors originated from a man aged 45-60 years who received an inactivated influenza vaccine.

In this sample, this clonotype turned up a few times. This chain links TRBV6-2 or TRBV6-3 with TRBJ1-1, with no clear D. CDR3 size: 15 residues. Germline CDR1 MNHEY, CDR2 SVGEGT. Trimming took off 4 bases at V and 0 bases at J, with 12 bases between the two ends. The CDR3 spells CASSSRDPLNTEAFF. In DNA form, the CDR3 reads TGTGCCAGCAGTTCGCGGGATCCCCTGAACACTGAAGCTTTCTTT.

The chain couples TRBV29-1 to TRBJ1-4; 10 nucleotides line up with TRBD1. Germline loops: CDR1 SQVTM, CDR2 ANQGSEA. V lost 3 bases to trimming and J lost 10 bases; unmatched junction nucleotides: 5. This CDR3 region has 13 residues. CDR3 region: CSVERDRGGKLFF. DNA of the CDR3: TGCAGCGTTGAGCGGGACAGGGGAGGAAAACTGTTTTTT.

This clonotype turned up a few times. The chain is built from TRBV12-3 or TRBV12-4 and TRBJ2-5, with D possibly being TRBD1 (5 bases). The CDR3 has 13 residues. V dropped 6 bases and J dropped 5 bases, with 13 bases sitting between them. The DNA of the CDR3 is TGTGCCAGCAGGCCCCAGGGTGTGGAGACCCAGTACTTC. Translated, it gives CASRPQGVETQYF.

The rearrangement links TRBV7-9 to TRBJ2-7, with 9 positions matching TRBD2. Trimming at V came to 5 bases and at J to 4 bases, leaving 6 bases not matched to a gene. Germline-derived CDR1 and CDR2 are SEHNR and FQNEAQ (reference sequence). The CDR3 covers 14 residues. In DNA form, the CDR3 reads TGTGCCAGCAGCCCCCGGAGCGGGGGGTACGAGCAGTACTTC. Protein sequence: CASSPRSGGYEQYF.

This rearrangement joins TRBV12-3 or TRBV12-4 to TRBJ2-1, with TRBD2 identical over 10 bases. The V and J ends lost 5 bases and 3 bases, in that order; junction bases with no gene match: 7. CDR3 length: 16 amino acids. CDR3 residues: CASSPRGLAYYNEQFF. The CDR3 coding sequence is TGTGCCAGCAGTCCCAGGGGACTAGCGTACTACAATGAGCAGTTCTTC.

There are a few counts of this clonotype. The chain is built from TRBV5-1 and TRBJ2-1; 8 bases are shared with TRBD2. V lost 1 base to trimming and J lost 9 bases; unmatched junction nucleotides: 9. The CDR3 consists of 15 residues. Germline lookup yields CDR1 SGHRS and CDR2 YFSETQ. DNA of the CDR3: TGCGCCAGCAGCTTGCTCTCGCGGGAGGCTGGTGAGCAGTTCTTC. Encoded protein: CASSLLSREAGEQFF.

The CDR3 region is CASSPMAMGDEQYF. CDR3 nucleotide sequence: TGTGCCAGCAGTCCTATGGCAATGGGAGACGAGCAGTACTTC. This chain links TRBV6-1 with TRBJ2-7, with a possible D match to TRBD2 (5 bases). The V and J ends lost 5 bases and 5 bases respectively, with 16 bases between them. The CDR3 length is 14 residues. Per the germline V gene, CDR1 is MNHNS and CDR2 is SASEGT.

J is TRBJ1-5 and V is TRBV2; D is uncertain. Germline V CDR1 and CDR2: SNHLY, FYNNEI. The V and J ends lost 9 bases and 2 bases respectively, with 11 bases between them. The CDR3 contains 13 residues. CDR3 nucleotides: TGTGCCAGGGGAGTGGAGGGCAATCAGCCCCAGCATTTT. It codes for CARGVEGNQPQHF. Together with reference TRBV2 and TRBJ1-5, the CDR3 gives the full variable domain: EPEVTQTPSHQVTQMGQEVILRCVPISNHLYFYWYRQILGQKVEFLVSFYNNEISEKSEIFDDQFSVERPDGSNFTLKIRSTKLEDSAMYFCARGVEGNQPQHFGDGTRLSIL.

This clonotype showed up just a few times. This chain's CDR3 is CASSQDVAGKGVDTQYF. The CDR3, as DNA: TGTGCCAGCAGCCAAGATGTGGCGGGAAAAGGGGTTGATACGCAGTATTTT. The rearrangement links TRBV4-2 to TRBJ2-3, with TRBD2 as a possible D gene (6 bases). The CDR3 runs to 17 residues. Germline CDR1 reads LGHNA; CDR2 reads YNFKEQ. The V end was cut by 0 bases, the J end by 6 bases, with 19 bases between.

In this sample, this clonotype turned up once. This chain connects TRBV10-3 to TRBJ1-1; 8 nucleotides line up with TRBD1. Germline CDR1 and CDR2: ENHRY and SYGVKD. The CDR3 consists of 11 residues. Losses at the gene ends were 2 bases for V and 14 bases for J; bases not matched to a gene: 4. The CDR3 DNA reads as TGTGCCATCAGTGAGGACAGGGGCATCTTCTTT. It is translated as CAISEDRGIFF.

The rearrangement uses TRBV2 and TRBJ2-3; no clear D. In germline, CDR1 is SNHLY, CDR2 FYNNEI. CDR3 length: 12 amino acids. V lost 6 bases and J lost 4, with 8 bases in between. Here the CDR3 reads CASRVGADTQYF. In nucleotides, the CDR3 is TGTGCCAGCAGAGTAGGAGCAGATACGCAGTATTTT.

This clonotype was counted only a few times. V and J are TRBV4-1 and TRBJ2-7; either TRBD1 or TRBD2 may fit D (5 bases each). V lost 4 bases and J lost 0, with 10 bases in between. The germline gives CDR1 MGHRA, CDR2 YSYEKL. This CDR3 has 14 amino acids. This CDR3 reads CASSRDVISYEQYF. In DNA, the CDR3 is TGCGCCAGCAGCCGGGACGTTATCTCCTACGAGCAGTACTTC.

The rearrangement links TRBV20-1 to TRBJ2-1, with D maybe TRBD2 (6 bases). Germline V gene lookup returns CDR1 DFQATT and CDR2 SNEGSKA (reference sequence). This CDR3 has 15 amino acids. V was trimmed by 7 bases and J by 2 bases, leaving 18 bases between them. The CDR3 spells CSGGGAPRPYNEQFF. In DNA, the CDR3 is TGCAGTGGAGGCGGGGCCCCACGCCCCTACAATGAGCAGTTCTTC.

A few counts support this clonotype. The CDR3 nucleotides read TGTGCCAGCAGCGTAGAGGTATCCGCCGGGGCCAACGTCCTGACTTTC. Protein product: CASSVEVSAGANVLTF. The rearrangement joins TRBV9 to TRBJ2-6; no clear D. This CDR3 region has 16 residues. The germline gives CDR1 SGDLS, CDR2 YYNGEE. V gave up 0 bases and J gave up 4 bases, with 11 bases separating them.

This clonotype was observed a handful of times. The chain carries TRBV6-2 or TRBV6-3 and TRBJ2-3; D gene unclear. CDR1 and CDR2 (germline): MNHEY, SVGEGT. This CDR3 is 13 amino acids long. V lost 7 bases to trimming and J lost 8 bases, with 16 bases between them. For the CDR3, the DNA is TGTGCCAGCACCCGCCCTGCAGGTGGTACGCAGTATTTT. This gives the protein CASTRPAGGTQYF.

This clonotype has ten or more counts. The gene calls are TRBV15 and TRBJ2-1, with 12 bases identical to TRBD2. CDR3 length: 16 amino acids. Unmatched junction bases numbered 7, after V lost 1 base and J lost 9 bases. Germline CDR1 LNHNV, CDR2 YYDKDF (reference sequence). The CDR3 here is CATSRVTSGRIGEQFF. For the CDR3, the DNA is TGTGCCACCAGCAGAGTCACTAGCGGGAGGATCGGTGAGCAGTTCTTC. The full variable domain, its missing parts supplied by reference TRBV15 and TRBJ2-1, is DAMVIQNPRYQVTQFGKPVTLSCSQTLNHNVMYWYQQKSSQAPKLLFHYYDKDFNNEADTPDNFQSRRPNTSFCFLDIRSPGLGDTAMYLCATSRVTSGRIGEQFFGPGTRLTVL.

The genes are TRBV29-1 and TRBJ1-5, with 9 bases fitting TRBD1. Per the germline V gene, CDR1 is SQVTM and CDR2 is ANQGSEA. The CDR3 length is 13 residues. V dropped 4 bases and J dropped 2; count of bases not matched to a gene: 0. The chain's CDR3 is CSVGDRGNQPQHF. The DNA of the CDR3 is TGCAGCGTTGGGGACAGGGGCAATCAGCCCCAGCATTTT.

Only a few counts were recorded for this clonotype. The V call is TRBV20-1, the J call TRBJ2-7, with 9 bases lining up with TRBD1. Germline V CDR1 and CDR2: DFQATT, SNEGSKA (reference sequence). This CDR3 spans 14 amino acids. V shed 5 bases, J shed 5 bases, and the junction held 10 bases outside the gene matches. The CDR3, as DNA: TGCAGTGCTGAAGGACAGGGGACGCCCAACGAGCAGTACTTC. This codes for CSAEGQGTPNEQYF.

This clonotype turned up a few times. The chain employs TRBV11-2 and TRBJ2-2, with 9 bases fitting TRBD2. V dropped 1 base and J dropped 2; count of bases not matched to a gene: 11. Germline values: CDR1 SGHAT, CDR2 FQNNGV. The CDR3 runs 19 residues. CDR3 region: CASSLVGVAGAKNTGELFF. Here the CDR3 DNA reads TGTGCCAGCAGCTTAGTGGGTGTAGCGGGGGCCAAAAACACCGGGGAGCTGTTTTTT.

The genes are TRBV7-9 and TRBJ2-1, with unresolved D. The V end lost 8 bases, the J end lost 7 bases, and 21 bases lay between the germline ends. The CDR3 is made up of 15 amino acids. From germline, CDR1 is SEHNR and CDR2 FQNEAQ (reference sequence). As DNA, the CDR3 is TGTGCCAGCGGTCCTAGAAAGGCTCTGGGTAATGAGCAGTTCTTC. Protein product: CASGPRKALGNEQFF.

There are a few counts of this clonotype. This could be a read error, since a much larger clone is one nucleotide away. This chain uses TRBV4-1 with TRBJ1-4; D might be TRBD1 (6 bases). CDR1 and CDR2 (germline): MGHRA, YSYEKL. The CDR3 extends over 16 amino acids. The DNA for the CDR3 is TGCTCCAGCAGCCAAGGCATCGGGGGGGCGGTTGAAAAACTGTTTTTT. Translated, it gives CSSSQGIGGAVEKLFF.